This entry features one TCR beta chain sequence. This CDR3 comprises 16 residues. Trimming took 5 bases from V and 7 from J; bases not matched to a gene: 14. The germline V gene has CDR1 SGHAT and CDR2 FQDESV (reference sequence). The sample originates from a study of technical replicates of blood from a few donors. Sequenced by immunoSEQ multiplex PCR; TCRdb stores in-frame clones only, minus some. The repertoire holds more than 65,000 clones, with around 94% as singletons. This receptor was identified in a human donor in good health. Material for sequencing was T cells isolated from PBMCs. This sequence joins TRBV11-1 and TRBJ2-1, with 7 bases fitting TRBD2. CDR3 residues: CASSPRSGGFYNEQFF. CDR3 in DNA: TGTGCCAGCAGCCCCAGGTCGGGGGGTTTCTATAATGAGCAGTTCTTC.